What follows is one TCR beta chain and its context. The target antigen is unknown. Method: immunoSEQ multiplex PCR; TCRdb's copy keeps in-frame clones and lacks some. The sample comprises 120,000 or so clones, around nine tenths of which are singletons, and approximately 5.4% rests with the top ten. The V gene end was trimmed by 5 bases and the J gene end by 4 bases; junction bases not matched to a gene: 9. This CDR3 has 15 amino acids. CDR1 and CDR2 from the germline V gene are WSHSY and SAAADI. This sample is part of a study of T cell responses to AZD1222 COVID-19 vaccine. Looking at the study overall: Recipients boosted at about 4 weeks or about 12 weeks are pooled.

Study observations and caveats: Spike-specific TCR breadth and depth both grew after two AZD1222 doses. Only after the peak T cell response were repertoires sampled.

This material consisted of peripheral blood, taken on day 0 of AZD1222 vaccination. The J gene is TRBJ1-2, the V gene TRBV10-2, with TRBD1 matching 8 bases. The origin of this receptor is an adult in good health. The CDR3 sequence: CASSLDRGRIYGYTF. The CDR3 coding sequence is TGCGCCAGCAGTCTAGACAGGGGTCGGATCTATGGCTACACCTTC.